This T cell receptor beta chain derives from a study of blood T cell repertoires in COVID-19. Study-wide background: PBMCs, B-cell-depleted T cells, or T cells provided the cDNA or gDNA that made up the material.

Germline CDR1 SGHDT, CDR2 YYEEEE. Losses at the gene ends were 3 bases for V and 6 bases for J; bases not matched to a gene: 8. This CDR3 region has 14 residues. Measured with immunoSEQ multiplex PCR; TCRdb has only the in-frame clones, and not every one. The sample lists some 280,000 clones, roughly 90% occurring once. The sample comprised peripheral blood. This chain uses TRBV5-6 with TRBJ2-7; 8 bases match TRBD2. This TCR was sampled from a middle-aged woman who had recovered from COVID-19. In DNA, the CDR3 is TGTGCCAGCAGCTCACTAGCGGCCCAATCCGAGCAGTACTTC. Protein: CASSSLAAQSEQYF.